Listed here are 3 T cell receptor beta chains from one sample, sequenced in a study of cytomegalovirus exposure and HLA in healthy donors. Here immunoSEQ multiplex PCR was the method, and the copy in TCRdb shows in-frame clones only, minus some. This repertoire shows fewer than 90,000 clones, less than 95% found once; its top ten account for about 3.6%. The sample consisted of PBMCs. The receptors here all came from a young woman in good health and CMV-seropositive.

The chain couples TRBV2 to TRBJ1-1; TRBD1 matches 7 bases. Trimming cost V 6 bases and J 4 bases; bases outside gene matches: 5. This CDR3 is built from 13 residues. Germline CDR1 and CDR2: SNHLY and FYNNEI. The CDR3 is CASSYTGVTEAFF. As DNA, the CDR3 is TGTGCCAGCAGCTACACAGGGGTCACTGAAGCTTTCTTT. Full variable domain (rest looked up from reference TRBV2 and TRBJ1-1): EPEVTQTPSHQVTQMGQEVILRCVPISNHLYFYWYRQILGQKVEFLVSFYNNEISEKSEIFDDQFSVERPDGSNFTLKIRSTKLEDSAMYFCASSYTGVTEAFFGQGTRLTVV.

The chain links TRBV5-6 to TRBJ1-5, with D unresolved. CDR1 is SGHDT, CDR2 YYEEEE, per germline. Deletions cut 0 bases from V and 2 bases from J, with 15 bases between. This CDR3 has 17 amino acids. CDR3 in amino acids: CASSLAGIGFGNQPQHF. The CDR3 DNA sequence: TGTGCCAGCAGCTTGGCCGGGATCGGATTCGGCAATCAGCCCCAGCATTTT.

The CDR3 protein is CASSFSVNRATYEQYF. DNA for the CDR3: TGTGCCAGCAGCTTTAGTGTCAACAGGGCCACCTACGAGCAGTACTTC. V gene TRBV13 combines with J gene TRBJ2-7, with D perhaps matching TRBD1 (6 bases). CDR3 length equals 16 residues. With 3 bases removed from V and 2 bases from J, the gap between germline ends came to 17 bases. Germline CDR1 reads PRHDT; CDR2 reads FYEKMQ (reference sequence).